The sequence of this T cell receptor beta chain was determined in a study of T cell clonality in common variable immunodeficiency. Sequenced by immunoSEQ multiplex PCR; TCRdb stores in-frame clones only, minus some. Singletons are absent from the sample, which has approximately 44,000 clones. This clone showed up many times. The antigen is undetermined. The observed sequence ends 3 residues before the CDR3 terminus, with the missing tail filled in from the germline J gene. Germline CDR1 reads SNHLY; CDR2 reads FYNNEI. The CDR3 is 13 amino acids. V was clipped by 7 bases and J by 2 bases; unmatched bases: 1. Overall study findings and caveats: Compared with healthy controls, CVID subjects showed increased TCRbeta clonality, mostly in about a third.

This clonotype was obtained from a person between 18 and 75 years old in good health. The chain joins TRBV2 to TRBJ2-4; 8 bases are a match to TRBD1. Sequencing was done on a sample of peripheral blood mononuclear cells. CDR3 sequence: CASTGGTKNIQYF. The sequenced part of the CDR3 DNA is TGTGCCAGCACAGGGGGCACCAAAAACATT. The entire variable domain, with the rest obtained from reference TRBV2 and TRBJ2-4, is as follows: EPEVTQTPSHQVTQMGQEVILRCVPISNHLYFYWYRQILGQKVEFLVSFYNNEISEKSEIFDDQFSVERPDGSNFTLKIRSTKLEDSAMYFCASTGGTKNIQYFGAGTRLSVL.